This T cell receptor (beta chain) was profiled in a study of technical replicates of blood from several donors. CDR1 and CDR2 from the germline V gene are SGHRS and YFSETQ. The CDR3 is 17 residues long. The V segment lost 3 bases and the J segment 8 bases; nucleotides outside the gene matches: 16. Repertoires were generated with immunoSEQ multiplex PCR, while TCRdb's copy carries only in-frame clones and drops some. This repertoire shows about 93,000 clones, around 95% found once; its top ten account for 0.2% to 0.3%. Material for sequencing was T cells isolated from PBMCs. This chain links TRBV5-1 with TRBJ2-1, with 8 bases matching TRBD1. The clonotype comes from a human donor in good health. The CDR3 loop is CASSSDKGGQGQDEQFF. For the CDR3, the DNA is TGCGCCAGCAGCTCGGACAAGGGCGGACAGGGTCAGGATGAGCAGTTCTTC.